The T cell receptor (beta chain) under discussion was sequenced for a study of blood T cell repertoires in COVID-19. Measured with immunoSEQ multiplex PCR; TCRdb has only the in-frame clones, and not every one. The sample contains about 80,000 clones, under 80% of which appear only once. J was trimmed by 8 bases and V by 0 bases; bases with no gene match: 7. Germline V CDR1 and CDR2: SGDLS, YYNGEE. The CDR3 is 16 residues long. V is TRBV9 and J is TRBJ1-6, with TRBD1 matching 8 bases. The TCR sequence derives from a human donor in a cohort sampled during active COVID-19. Material: peripheral blood. The CDR3 bases are TGTGCCAGCAGCGTAGAGCCAGGGGGCTGGGATTCACCCCTCCACTTT. Its translation: CASSVEPGGWDSPLHF.